This T cell receptor beta chain stems from a study of human T cells and chemical hapten exposure. Looking at the study overall: Donors were sensitized with 2% DPC on the upper inner arm. For the roughly 25-week duration of the study, patients were given weekly doses of diphenylcyclopropenone on the scalp.

Findings of the study overall: With regard to DPC sensitization, TCRs above 1 in 1000 frequency did not change.

This clonotype was seen only a few times. Its specificity is unknown. This CDR3 is built from 12 residues. CDR1 and CDR2 from the germline V gene are KGHSH and LQKENI. Trimming left V 3 bases short and J 2 bases short, with 3 bases between. Each CDR3 protein gets one entry after TCRdb re-called the RACE reads with MiXCR. The data contain about 82,000 distinct CDR3 sequences, over 10% of them singletons. The time point here: patch test 3, about 24 weeks after DPC sensitization. Treatment: therapeutic diphenylcyclopropenone sensitization with weekly scalp DPC. This chain links TRBV18 with TRBJ2-3; D unresolved. Sequenced material: whole blood, taken in connection with sensitization to the hapten diphenylcyclopropenone (DPC). The receptor's source is a woman aged 45-65 years with alopecia areata. Some clones in this sample may be carry-over from other donors' samples. This chain's CDR3 is CASSPFTDTQYF. DNA of the CDR3: TGTGCCAGCTCACCCTTCACAGATACGCAGTATTTT.